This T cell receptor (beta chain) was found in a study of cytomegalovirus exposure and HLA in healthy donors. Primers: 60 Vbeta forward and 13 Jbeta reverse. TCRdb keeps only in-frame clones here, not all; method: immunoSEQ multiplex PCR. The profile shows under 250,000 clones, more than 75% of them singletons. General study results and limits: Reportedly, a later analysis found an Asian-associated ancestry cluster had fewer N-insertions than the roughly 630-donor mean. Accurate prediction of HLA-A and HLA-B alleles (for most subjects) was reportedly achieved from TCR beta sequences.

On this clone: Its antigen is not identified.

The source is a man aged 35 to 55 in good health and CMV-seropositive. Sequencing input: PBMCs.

DNA of the CDR3: TGTGCCAGCAGCTTAGCGGTAGCGGGAGTGGGTAATGAGCAGTTCTTC. It specifies CASSLAVAGVGNEQFF. V is TRBV7-6 and J is TRBJ2-1; TRBD2 aligns across 9 bases. Germline-derived CDR1 and CDR2 are SGHVS and FNYEAQ. The V gene end was trimmed by 0 bases and the J gene end by 7 bases; junction bases not matched to a gene: 7. CDR3 length: 16 amino acids. The full variable domain, in which reference TRBV7-6 and TRBJ2-1 provide the parts outside the CDR3, is GAGVSQSPRYKVTKRGQDVALRCDPISGHVSLYWYRQALGQGPEFLTYFNYEAQQDKSGLPNDRFSAERPEGSISTLTIQRTEQRDSAMYRCASSLAVAGVGNEQFFGPGTRLTVL.